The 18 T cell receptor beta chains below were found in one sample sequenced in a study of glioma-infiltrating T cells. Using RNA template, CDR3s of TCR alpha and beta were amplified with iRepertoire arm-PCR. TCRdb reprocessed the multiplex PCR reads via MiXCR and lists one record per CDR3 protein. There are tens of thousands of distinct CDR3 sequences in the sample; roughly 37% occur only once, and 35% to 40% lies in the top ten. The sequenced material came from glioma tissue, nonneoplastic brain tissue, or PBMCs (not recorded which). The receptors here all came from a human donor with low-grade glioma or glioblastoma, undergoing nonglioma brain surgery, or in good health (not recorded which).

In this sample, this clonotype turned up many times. CDR3: CASLGTGSYEQYF. The CDR3 nucleotides are TGTGCCAGCCTCGGGACAGGGTCCTACGAGCAGTACTTC. J is TRBJ2-7 and V is TRBV2; 9 bases agree with TRBD1. The V gene end was trimmed by 8 bases and the J gene end by 1 base; junction bases not matched to a gene: 3. This CDR3 spans 13 amino acids. Germline lookup yields CDR1 SNHLY and CDR2 FYNNEI.

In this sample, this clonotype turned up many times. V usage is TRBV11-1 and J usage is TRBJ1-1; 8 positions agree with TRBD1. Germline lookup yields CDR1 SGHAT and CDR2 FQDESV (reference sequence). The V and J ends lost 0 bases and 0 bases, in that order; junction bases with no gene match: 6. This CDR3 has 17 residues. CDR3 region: CASSLARGQDMNTEAFF. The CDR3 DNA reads TGTGCCAGCAGCTTAGCTCGGGGACAGGATATGAACACTGAAGCTTTCTTT.

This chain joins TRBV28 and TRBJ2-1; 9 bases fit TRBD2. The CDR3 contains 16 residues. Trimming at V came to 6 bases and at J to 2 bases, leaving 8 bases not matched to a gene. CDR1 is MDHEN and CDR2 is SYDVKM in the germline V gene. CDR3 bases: TGTGCCAGCAGAGAAGGCGGGAGGGGTCCCTACAATGAGCAGTTCTTC. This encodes CASREGGRGPYNEQFF.

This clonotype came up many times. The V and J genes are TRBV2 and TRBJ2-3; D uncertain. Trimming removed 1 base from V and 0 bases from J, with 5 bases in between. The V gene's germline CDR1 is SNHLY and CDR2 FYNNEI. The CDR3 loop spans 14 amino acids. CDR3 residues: CASSEGHSTDTQYF. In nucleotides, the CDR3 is TGTGCCAGCAGTGAAGGTCATAGCACAGATACGCAGTATTTT.

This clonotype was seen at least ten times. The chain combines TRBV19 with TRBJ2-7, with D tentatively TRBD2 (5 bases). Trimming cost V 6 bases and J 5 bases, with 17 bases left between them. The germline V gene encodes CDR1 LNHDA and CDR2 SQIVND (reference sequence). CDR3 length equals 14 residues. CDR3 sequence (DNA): TGTGCCAGTAGCGGGGTATTCCAAGTCGACGAGCAGTACTTC. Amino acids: CASSGVFQVDEQYF.

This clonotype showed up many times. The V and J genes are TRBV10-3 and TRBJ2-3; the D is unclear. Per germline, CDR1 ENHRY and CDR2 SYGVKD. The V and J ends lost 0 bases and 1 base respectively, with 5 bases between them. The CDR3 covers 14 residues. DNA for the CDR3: TGTGCCATCAGTGAGTCGACTCGCACAGATACGCAGTATTTT. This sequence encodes CAISESTRTDTQYF.

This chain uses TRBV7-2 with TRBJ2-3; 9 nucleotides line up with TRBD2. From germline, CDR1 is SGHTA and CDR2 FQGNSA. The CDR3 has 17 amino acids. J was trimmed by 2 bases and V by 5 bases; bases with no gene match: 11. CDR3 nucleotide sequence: TGTGCCAGCAGCCATACCCGACTAGCGGACCTCACAGATACGCAGTATTTT. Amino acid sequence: CASSHTRLADLTDTQYF.

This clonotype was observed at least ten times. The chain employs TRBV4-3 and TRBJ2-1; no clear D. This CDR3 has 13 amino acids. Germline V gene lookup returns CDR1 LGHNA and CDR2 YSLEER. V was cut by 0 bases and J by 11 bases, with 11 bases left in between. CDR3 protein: CASSQEPALKQFF. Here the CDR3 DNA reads TGCGCCAGCAGCCAAGAACCCGCCCTTAAGCAGTTCTTC.

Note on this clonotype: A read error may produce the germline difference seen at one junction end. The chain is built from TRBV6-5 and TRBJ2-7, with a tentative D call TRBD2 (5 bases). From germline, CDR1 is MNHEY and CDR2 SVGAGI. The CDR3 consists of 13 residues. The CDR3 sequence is CARSVGGAYEKYF. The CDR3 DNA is TGTGCCAGGAGCGTAGGAGGTGCCTACGAGAAGTACTTC.

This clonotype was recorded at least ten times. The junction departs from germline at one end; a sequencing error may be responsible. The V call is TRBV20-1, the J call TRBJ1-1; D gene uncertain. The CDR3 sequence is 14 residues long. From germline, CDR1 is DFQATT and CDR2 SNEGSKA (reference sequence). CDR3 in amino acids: CSASPVQSNTGAFF. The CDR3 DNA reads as TGCAGTGCTAGCCCAGTCCAGTCGAACACTGGAGCTTTCTTT.

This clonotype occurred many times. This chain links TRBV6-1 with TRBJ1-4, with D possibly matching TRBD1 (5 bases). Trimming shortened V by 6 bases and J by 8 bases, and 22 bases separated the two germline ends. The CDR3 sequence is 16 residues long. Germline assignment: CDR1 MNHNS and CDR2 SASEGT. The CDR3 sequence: CASRPGRREFGEKLFF. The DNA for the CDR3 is TGTGCCAGCAGGCCGGGACGTAGGGAGTTTGGGGAAAAACTGTTTTTT.

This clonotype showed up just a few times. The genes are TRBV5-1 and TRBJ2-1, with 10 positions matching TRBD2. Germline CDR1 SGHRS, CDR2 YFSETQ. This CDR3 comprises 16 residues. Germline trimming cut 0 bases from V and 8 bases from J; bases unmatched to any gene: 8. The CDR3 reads CASSLAPSGGSDEQFF. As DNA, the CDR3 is TGCGCCAGCAGCTTGGCCCCTAGCGGGGGTAGCGATGAGCAGTTCTTC.

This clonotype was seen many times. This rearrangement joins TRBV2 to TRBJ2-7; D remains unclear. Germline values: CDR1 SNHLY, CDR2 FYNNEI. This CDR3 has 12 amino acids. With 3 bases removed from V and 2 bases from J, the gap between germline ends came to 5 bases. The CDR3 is CASSDSPYEQYF. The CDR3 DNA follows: TGTGCCAGCAGTGACAGTCCCTACGAGCAGTACTTC.

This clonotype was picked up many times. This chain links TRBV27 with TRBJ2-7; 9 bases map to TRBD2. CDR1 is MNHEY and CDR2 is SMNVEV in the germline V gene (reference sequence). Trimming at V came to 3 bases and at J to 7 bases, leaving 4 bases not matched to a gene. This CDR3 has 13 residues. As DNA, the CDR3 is TGTGCCAGCAGTTTTCGGCGGGAGGGAGAGCAGTACTTC. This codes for CASSFRREGEQYF.

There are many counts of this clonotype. DNA for the CDR3: TGTGCCAGCAGCATCCCAGCGGGAGGGGCAGATACGCAGTATTTT. Translation gives CASSIPAGGADTQYF. The V and J genes are TRBV11-3 and TRBJ2-3; TRBD2 agrees at 10 bases. The germline gives CDR1 SGHNT, CDR2 YENEEA. J was trimmed by 4 bases and V by 5 bases; bases with no gene match: 6. The CDR3 contains 15 residues.

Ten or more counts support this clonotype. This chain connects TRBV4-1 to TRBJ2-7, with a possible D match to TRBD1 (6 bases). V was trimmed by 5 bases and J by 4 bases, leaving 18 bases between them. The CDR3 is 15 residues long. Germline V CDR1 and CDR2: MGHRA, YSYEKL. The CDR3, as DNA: TGCGCCAGCAGCAAAACACAGGGTTCCCTATACGAGCAGTACTTC. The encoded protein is CASSKTQGSLYEQYF.

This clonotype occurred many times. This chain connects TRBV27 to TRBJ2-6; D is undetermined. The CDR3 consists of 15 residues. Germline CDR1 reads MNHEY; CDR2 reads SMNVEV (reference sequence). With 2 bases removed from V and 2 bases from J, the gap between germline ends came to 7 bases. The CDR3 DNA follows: TGTGCCAGCAGTTTAACAAGGGCTGGGGCCAACGTCCTGACTTTC. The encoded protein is CASSLTRAGANVLTF.

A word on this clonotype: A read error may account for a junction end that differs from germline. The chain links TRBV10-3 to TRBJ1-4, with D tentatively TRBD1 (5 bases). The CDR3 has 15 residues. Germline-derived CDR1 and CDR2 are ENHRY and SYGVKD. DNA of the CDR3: TGTGCCATCAGTGAAGTTCGGGACCTGAGGGAAAAAATGTTCTTT. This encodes CAISEVRDLREKMFF.